This TCR beta chain was sequenced during a study of T cells in Graves' hyperthyroidism and ophthalmopathy. Study information: Peripheral blood was drawn at first diagnosis, prior to all treatment. Study findings and constraints: Blood also showed most of the thyroid clonotypes that were expanded above 0.001.

Patients were excluded for uncontrolled infection, other autoimmune disease, pregnancy or lactation. Amplified TCR beta CDR3 regions derived from RNA transcripts. First-round RT-PCR targeting the TCR CDR3 was performed with the HTBI primer set. TCRdb independently ran MiXCR on the multiplex PCR reads; one entry per CDR3 protein. The data contain under 300,000 distinct CDR3 sequences, approximately 21% of them singletons. Concerning this clonotype: Antigen specificity is unknown.

Trimming took 0 bases from V and 8 from J, leaving 11 bases between them. CDR1 and CDR2 (germline): SGHRS, YFSETQ. The CDR3 length is 13 residues. Sequencing used blood. This TCR came from a man aged 25 to 40 with Graves' ophthalmopathy. The J gene is TRBJ1-1, the V gene TRBV5-1; no firm D call. CDR3 bases: TGCGCCAGCAGCTTGGCGCCCCTCCAAGAAGCTTTCTTT. Translated, it gives CASSLAPLQEAFF.